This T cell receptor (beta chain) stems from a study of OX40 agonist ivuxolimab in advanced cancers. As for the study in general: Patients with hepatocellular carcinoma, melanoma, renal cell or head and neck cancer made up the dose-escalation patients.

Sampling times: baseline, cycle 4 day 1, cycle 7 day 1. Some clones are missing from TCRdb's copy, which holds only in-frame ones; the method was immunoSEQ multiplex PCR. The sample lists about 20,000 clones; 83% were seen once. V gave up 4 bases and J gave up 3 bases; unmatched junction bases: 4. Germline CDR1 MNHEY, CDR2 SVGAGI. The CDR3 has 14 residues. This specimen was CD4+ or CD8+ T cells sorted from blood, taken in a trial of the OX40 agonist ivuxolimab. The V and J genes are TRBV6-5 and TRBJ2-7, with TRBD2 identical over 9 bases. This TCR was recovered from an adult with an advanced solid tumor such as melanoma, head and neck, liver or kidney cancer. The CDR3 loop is CASSSSGAYYEQYF. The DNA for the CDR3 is TGTGCCAGCAGTTCTAGCGGGGCATACTACGAGCAGTACTTC.